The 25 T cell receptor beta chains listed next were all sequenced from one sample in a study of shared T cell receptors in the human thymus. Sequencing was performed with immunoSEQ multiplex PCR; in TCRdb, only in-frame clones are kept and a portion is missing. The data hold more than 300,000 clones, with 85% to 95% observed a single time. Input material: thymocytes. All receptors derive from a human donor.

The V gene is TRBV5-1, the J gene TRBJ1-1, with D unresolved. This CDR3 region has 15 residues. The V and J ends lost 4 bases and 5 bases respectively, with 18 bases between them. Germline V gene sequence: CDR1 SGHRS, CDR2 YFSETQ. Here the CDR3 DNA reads TGCGCCAGCAGCACCTCGTGGCAGAGCGGGACTGAAGCTTTCTTT. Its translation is CASSTSWQSGTEAFF.

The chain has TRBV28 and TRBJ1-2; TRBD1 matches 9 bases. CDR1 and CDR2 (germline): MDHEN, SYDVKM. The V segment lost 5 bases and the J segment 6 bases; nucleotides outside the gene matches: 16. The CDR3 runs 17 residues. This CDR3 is CASSRRDRVVAANGYTF. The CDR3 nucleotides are TGTGCCAGCAGTCGCCGGGACAGGGTCGTCGCTGCGAATGGCTACACCTTC.

DNA of the CDR3: TGTGCCAGCAGCTTGGTGATAGGACTAGCGGGATACTACGAGCAGTACTTC. This gives the protein CASSLVIGLAGYYEQYF. The chain is built from TRBV5-4 and TRBJ2-7; 12 bases map to TRBD2. The trim removed 0 bases at V and 3 bases at J, leaving 7 bases unmatched. In germline, CDR1 is SGHNT, CDR2 YYREEE (reference sequence). The CDR3 loop spans 17 amino acids.

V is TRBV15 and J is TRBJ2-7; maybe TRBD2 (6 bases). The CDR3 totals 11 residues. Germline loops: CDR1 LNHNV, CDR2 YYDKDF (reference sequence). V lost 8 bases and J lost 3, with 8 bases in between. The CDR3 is CATAAGYEQYF. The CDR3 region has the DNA TGTGCCACCGCAGCGGGCTACGAGCAGTACTTC.

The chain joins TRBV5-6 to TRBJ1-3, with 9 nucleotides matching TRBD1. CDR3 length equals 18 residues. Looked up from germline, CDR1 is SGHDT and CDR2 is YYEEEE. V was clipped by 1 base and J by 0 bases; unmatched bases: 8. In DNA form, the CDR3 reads TGTGCCAGCAGCTTGATGACAGGGGGACCCGTCTCTGGAAACACCATATATTTT. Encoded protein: CASSLMTGGPVSGNTIYF.

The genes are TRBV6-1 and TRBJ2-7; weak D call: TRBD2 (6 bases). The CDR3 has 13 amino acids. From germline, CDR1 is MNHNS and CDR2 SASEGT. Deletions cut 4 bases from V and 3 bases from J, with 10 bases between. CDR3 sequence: CASSGGTRYEQYF. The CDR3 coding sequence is TGTGCCAGCAGTGGCGGGACCCGCTACGAGCAGTACTTC.

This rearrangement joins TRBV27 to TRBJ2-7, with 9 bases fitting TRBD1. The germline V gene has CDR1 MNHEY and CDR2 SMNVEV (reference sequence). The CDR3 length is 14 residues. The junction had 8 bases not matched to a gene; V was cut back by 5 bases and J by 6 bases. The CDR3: CASSARDREGEQYF. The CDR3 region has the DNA TGTGCCAGCAGTGCCCGGGACAGGGAGGGCGAGCAGTACTTC.

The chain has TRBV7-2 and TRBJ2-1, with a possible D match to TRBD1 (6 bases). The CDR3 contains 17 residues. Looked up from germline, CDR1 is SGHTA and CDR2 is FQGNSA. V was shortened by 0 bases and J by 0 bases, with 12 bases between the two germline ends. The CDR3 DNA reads TGTGCCAGCAGCTTAGCCCAGACAGGCCGCTCCTACAATGAGCAGTTCTTC. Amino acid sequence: CASSLAQTGRSYNEQFF.

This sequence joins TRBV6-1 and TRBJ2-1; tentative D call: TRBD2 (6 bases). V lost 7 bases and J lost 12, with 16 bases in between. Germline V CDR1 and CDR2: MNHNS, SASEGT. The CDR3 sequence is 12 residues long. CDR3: CASNFEMGGQFF. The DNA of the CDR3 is TGTGCCAGCAACTTCGAGATGGGGGGGCAGTTCTTC.

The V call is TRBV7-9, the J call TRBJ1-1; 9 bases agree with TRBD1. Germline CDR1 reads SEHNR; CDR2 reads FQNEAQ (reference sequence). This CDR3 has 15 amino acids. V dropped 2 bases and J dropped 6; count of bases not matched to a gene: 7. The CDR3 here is CASSLRDRARAEAFF. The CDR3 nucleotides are TGTGCCAGCAGCTTACGGGACAGGGCGAGAGCTGAAGCTTTCTTT.

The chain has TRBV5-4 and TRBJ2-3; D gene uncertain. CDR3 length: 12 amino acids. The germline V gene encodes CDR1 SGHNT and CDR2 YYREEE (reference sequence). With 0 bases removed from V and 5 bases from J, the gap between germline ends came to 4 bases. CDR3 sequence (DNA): TGTGCCAGCAGCTTGGGAAAAGATACGCAGTATTTT. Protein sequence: CASSLGKDTQYF.

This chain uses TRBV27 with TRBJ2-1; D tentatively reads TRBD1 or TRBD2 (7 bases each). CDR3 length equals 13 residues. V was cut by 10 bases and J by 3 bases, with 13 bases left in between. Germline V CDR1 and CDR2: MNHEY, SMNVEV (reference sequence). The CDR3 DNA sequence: TGTGCCATTGGGAGGGGGCTCTACAATGAGCAGTTCTTC. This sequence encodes CAIGRGLYNEQFF.

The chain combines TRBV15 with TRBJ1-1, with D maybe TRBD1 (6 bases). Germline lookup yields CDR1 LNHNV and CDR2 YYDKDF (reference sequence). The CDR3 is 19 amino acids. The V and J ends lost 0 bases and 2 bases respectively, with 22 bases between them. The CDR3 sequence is CATSRERGKRIPTNTEAFF. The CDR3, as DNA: TGTGCCACCAGCAGAGAGAGGGGGAAGAGAATCCCCACCAACACTGAAGCTTTCTTT.

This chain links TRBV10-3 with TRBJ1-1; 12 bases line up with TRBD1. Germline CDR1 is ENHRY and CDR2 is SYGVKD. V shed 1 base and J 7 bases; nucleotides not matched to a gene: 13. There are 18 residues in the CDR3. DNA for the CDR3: TGTGCCATCAGTGAGTGCGCCGGGACAGGGGGCGCGAGAGGTGAAGCTTTCTTT. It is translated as CAISECAGTGGARGEAFF.

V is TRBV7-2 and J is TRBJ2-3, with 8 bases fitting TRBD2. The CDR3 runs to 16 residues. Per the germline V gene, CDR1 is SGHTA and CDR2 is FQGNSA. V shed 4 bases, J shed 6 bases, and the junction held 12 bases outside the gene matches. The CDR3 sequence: CASSSAPGLGSDTQYF. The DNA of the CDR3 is TGTGCCAGCAGCTCGGCACCGGGACTAGGGTCCGATACGCAGTATTTT.

This chain's CDR3 is CASSQDQEGGETQYF. The CDR3 DNA follows: TGCGCCAGCAGCCAAGATCAGGAGGGAGGAGAGACCCAGTACTTC. V is TRBV4-3 and J is TRBJ2-5; the D gene is possibly TRBD2 (6 bases). Trimming stripped 0 bases from V and 4 bases from J, with 12 bases between. This CDR3 is built from 15 residues. Germline loops: CDR1 LGHNA, CDR2 YSLEER.

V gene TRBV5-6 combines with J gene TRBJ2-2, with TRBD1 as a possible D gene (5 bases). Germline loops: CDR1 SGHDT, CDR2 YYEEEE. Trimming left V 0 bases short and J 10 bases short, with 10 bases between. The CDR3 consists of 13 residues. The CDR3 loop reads CASSLAGAEELFF. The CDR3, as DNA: TGTGCCAGCAGCTTGGCTGGGGCTGAGGAGCTGTTTTTT.

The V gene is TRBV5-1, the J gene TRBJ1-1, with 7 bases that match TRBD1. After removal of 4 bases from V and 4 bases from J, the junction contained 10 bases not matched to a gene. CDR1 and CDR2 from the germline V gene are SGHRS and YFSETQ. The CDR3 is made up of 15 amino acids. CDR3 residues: CASSPERGDSTEAFF. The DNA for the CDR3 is TGCGCCAGCAGCCCGGAGAGGGGGGACAGCACTGAAGCTTTCTTT.

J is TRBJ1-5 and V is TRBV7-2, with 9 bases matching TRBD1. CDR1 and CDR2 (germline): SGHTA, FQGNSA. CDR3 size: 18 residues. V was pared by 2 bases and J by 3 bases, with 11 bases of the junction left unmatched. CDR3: CASSLRDRVLGTNQPQHF. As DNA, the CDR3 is TGTGCCAGCAGCTTAAGGGACAGGGTGTTGGGGACCAATCAGCCCCAGCATTTT.

Written as DNA, the CDR3 is TGCAGTGCTAGATTACGCGAAAAACTGTTTTTT. Translated, it gives CSARLREKLFF. The chain has TRBV20-1 and TRBJ1-4, with D unclear. V gave up 2 bases and J gave up 8 bases, with 6 bases separating them. The CDR3 sequence is 11 residues long. Germline values: CDR1 DFQATT, CDR2 SNEGSKA (reference sequence).

CDR3 loop: CASSLREGSTEAFF. CDR3 bases: TGCGCCAGCAGCCTACGGGAGGGGAGCACTGAAGCTTTCTTT. This sequence joins TRBV4-3 and TRBJ1-1; possibly TRBD1 for D (5 bases). There are 14 residues in the CDR3. CDR1 and CDR2 (germline): LGHNA, YSLEER. Trimming removed 4 bases at V and 4 bases at J, with 13 bases between.

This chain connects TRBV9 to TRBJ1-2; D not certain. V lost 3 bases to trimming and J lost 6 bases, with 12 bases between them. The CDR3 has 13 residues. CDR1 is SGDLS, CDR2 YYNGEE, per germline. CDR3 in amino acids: CASSDEGSDGYTF. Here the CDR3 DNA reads TGTGCCAGCAGCGACGAAGGTTCGGATGGCTACACCTTC. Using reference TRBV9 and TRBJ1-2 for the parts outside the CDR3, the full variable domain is DSGVTQTPKHLITATGQRVTLRCSPRSGDLSVYWYQQSLDQGLQFLIQYYNGEERAKGNILERFSAQQFPDLHSELNLSSLELGDSALYFCASSDEGSDGYTFGSGTRLTVV.

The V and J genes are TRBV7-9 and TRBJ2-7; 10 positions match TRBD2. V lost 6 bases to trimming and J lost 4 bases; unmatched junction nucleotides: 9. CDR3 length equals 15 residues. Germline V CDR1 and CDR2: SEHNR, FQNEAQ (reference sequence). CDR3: CASRLTSGEGYEQYF. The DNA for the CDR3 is TGTGCCAGCAGGTTAACTAGCGGGGAGGGGTACGAGCAGTACTTC.

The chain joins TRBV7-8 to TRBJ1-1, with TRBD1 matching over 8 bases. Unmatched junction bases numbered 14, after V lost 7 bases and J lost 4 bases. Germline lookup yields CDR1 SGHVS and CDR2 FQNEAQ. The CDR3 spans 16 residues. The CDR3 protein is CASTDREGVRGTEAFF. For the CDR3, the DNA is TGTGCCAGCACGGACAGGGAGGGTGTGCGTGGCACTGAAGCTTTCTTT.

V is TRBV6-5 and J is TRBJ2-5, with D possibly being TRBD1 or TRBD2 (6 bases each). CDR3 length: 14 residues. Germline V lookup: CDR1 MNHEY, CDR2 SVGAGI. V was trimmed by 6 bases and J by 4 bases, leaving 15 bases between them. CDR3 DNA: TGTGCCAGCAGACTCGGAGGGGGGAGAGAGACCCAGTACTTC. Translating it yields CASRLGGGRETQYF.